The 26 T cell receptor beta chains below all came from one sample that was sequenced in a study of sequential checkpoint blockade in melanoma. Only in-frame clones appear in the TCRdb table, and some are missing; sequencing was by immunoSEQ multiplex PCR. The table shows more than 3,000 clones, with roughly 15% occurring only once. The treatment here: randomized to nivolumab then ipilimumab (arm A) or the reverse (arm B). The specimen comprised tumor tissue (inferred from file names), sampled from a patient given nivolumab and ipilimumab in sequence. These receptors all come from a human donor with melanoma.

In its sample, this clone was seen many times. The rearrangement uses TRBV9 and TRBJ2-7, with 9 nucleotides matching TRBD1. Trimming at V came to 3 bases and at J to 3 bases, leaving 7 bases not matched to a gene. The V gene's germline CDR1 is SGDLS and CDR2 YYNGEE. The CDR3 covers 15 residues. Here the CDR3 reads CASSATGTGFYEQYF. In DNA form, the CDR3 reads TGTGCCAGCAGCGCTACCGGGACAGGGTTCTACGAGCAGTACTTC.

This rearrangement joins TRBV6-8 to TRBJ1-4, with D possibly being TRBD1 (5 bases). The CDR3 runs to 15 residues. Trimming shortened V by 2 bases and J by 4 bases, and 11 bases separated the two germline ends. The germline V gene encodes CDR1 MNHGY and CDR2 SAAAGT. CDR3 loop: CASSYLGARNEKLFF. The CDR3, as DNA: TGTGCCAGCAGTTACCTTGGGGCCCGTAATGAAAAACTGTTTTTT.

In this sample, this clone turned up many times. The genes are TRBV7-1 and TRBJ2-5, with 9 bases aligning to TRBD1. TRBV7-1 is an open reading frame, and its role is uncertain. After removal of 8 bases from V and 1 base from J, the junction contained 2 bases not matched to a gene. CDR3 length equals 13 residues. Here the CDR3 reads CASGDRAQETQYF. The CDR3 DNA reads as TGTGCCAGCGGGGACAGGGCCCAAGAGACCCAGTACTTC.

The chain combines TRBV6-8 with TRBJ1-5; weak D call: TRBD1 (6 bases). Germline V CDR1 and CDR2: MNHGY, SAAAGT. V lost 2 bases and J 3 bases, leaving 11 bases between the germline ends. This CDR3 region has 15 residues. As DNA, the CDR3 is TGTGCCAGCAGTTACCAAGGGGGTGTCAATCAGCCCCAGCATTTT. Amino acids: CASSYQGGVNQPQHF.

This chain connects TRBV9 to TRBJ1-2; D might be TRBD1 (6 bases). V was shortened by 4 bases and J by 8 bases, with 21 bases between the two germline ends. CDR3 length equals 15 residues. CDR1 is SGDLS, CDR2 YYNGEE, per germline. CDR3 in amino acids: CASSLNTGITGGYTF. CDR3 sequence (DNA): TGTGCCAGCAGCCTAAATACAGGGATTACGGGCGGCTACACCTTC. The variable domain in full, with the rest retrieved from reference TRBV9 and TRBJ1-2, is DSGVTQTPKHLITATGQRVTLRCSPRSGDLSVYWYQQSLDQGLQFLIQYYNGEERAKGNILERFSAQQFPDLHSELNLSSLELGDSALYFCASSLNTGITGGYTFGSGTRLTVV.

V is TRBV6-8 and J is TRBJ2-5; D is unclear. The V gene's germline CDR1 is MNHGY and CDR2 SAAAGT. The CDR3 is made up of 14 amino acids. V was shortened by 5 bases and J by 0 bases, with 10 bases between the two germline ends. CDR3 amino acids: CASSNFFYQETQYF. The CDR3 DNA reads as TGTGCCAGCAGTAACTTTTTTTACCAAGAGACCCAGTACTTC.

This clone was counted at least ten times. This chain joins TRBV4-1 and TRBJ1-1, with D unclear. The ends were cut back, 1 base at V and 8 bases at J, with 14 bases in the middle. Germline V gene sequence: CDR1 MGHRA, CDR2 YSYEKL. The CDR3 spans 14 residues. CDR3 in amino acids: CASSQARKPPEAFF. The CDR3 nucleotides are TGCGCCAGCAGCCAAGCGCGAAAGCCACCCGAAGCTTTCTTT.

This clone was recorded a few times. J is TRBJ2-1 and V is TRBV6-8, with 10 bases identical to TRBD1. The V gene end was trimmed by 3 bases and the J gene end by 10 bases; junction bases not matched to a gene: 9. In germline, CDR1 is MNHGY, CDR2 SAAAGT. The CDR3 loop spans 15 amino acids. CDR3 sequence: CASSYTGQGLSEQFF. The CDR3 nucleotides are TGTGCCAGCAGTTATACGGGACAGGGGTTAAGCGAGCAGTTCTTC.

At least ten counts were recorded for this clone. V is TRBV11-3 and J is TRBJ2-7, with 7 bases that match TRBD2. The V gene end was trimmed by 5 bases and the J gene end by 3 bases; junction bases not matched to a gene: 10. The CDR3 loop spans 15 amino acids. Germline V gene sequence: CDR1 SGHNT, CDR2 YENEEA. The CDR3 region has the DNA TGTGCCAGCAGCCCCCCGGGACTACCAGACTACGAGCAGTACTTC. This gives the protein CASSPPGLPDYEQYF.

This clone was seen a few times. The chain uses TRBV30 and TRBJ1-1, with D unresolved. Trimming cost V 0 bases and J 3 bases, with 14 bases left between them. CDR3 length: 15 amino acids. Per germline, CDR1 GTSNPN and CDR2 SVGIG (reference sequence). The CDR3 DNA is TGTGCCTGGAGTGTACATCCAGGTAGGGACACTGAAGCTTTCTTT. As protein: CAWSVHPGRDTEAFF.

This CDR3 reads CASRSPTGGATYEQYF. DNA of the CDR3: TGTGCCAGCAGGTCCCCCACAGGGGGGGCTACCTACGAGCAGTACTTC. The chain recombines TRBV28 with TRBJ2-7; a possible D gene is TRBD1 (8 bases). The CDR3 extends over 16 amino acids. Germline CDR1 MDHEN, CDR2 SYDVKM. The V and J ends lost 6 bases and 2 bases respectively, with 20 bases between them.

This clone was observed once. CDR3 amino acids: CASSGTVAYNEQFF. The CDR3 DNA is TGCGCCAGCAGCGGGACCGTGGCCTACAATGAGCAGTTCTTC. J is TRBJ2-1 and V is TRBV5-1; the D gene could be TRBD1 or TRBD2 (5 bases each). The CDR3 length is 14 residues. V dropped 4 bases and J dropped 2 bases, with 10 bases sitting between them. Germline CDR1 and CDR2: SGHRS and YFSETQ.

By share, this clone counts as medium-sized. J is TRBJ2-6 and V is TRBV11-3; D is uncertain. Trimming cost V 1 base and J 0 bases, with 7 bases left between them. The CDR3 sequence is 16 residues long. Germline values: CDR1 SGHNT, CDR2 YENEEA. Here the CDR3 reads CASSLVRFSGANVLTF. In nucleotides, the CDR3 is TGTGCCAGCAGCTTAGTCCGGTTCTCTGGGGCCAACGTCCTGACTTTC.

This clone is medium-sized. The V and J genes are TRBV6-8 and TRBJ2-2, with 7 positions matching TRBD2. This CDR3 region has 12 residues. Looked up from germline, CDR1 is MNHGY and CDR2 is SAAAGT. The trim removed 6 bases at V and 7 bases at J, leaving 2 bases unmatched. The CDR3 loop reads CASRTGGGELFF. In DNA, the CDR3 is TGTGCCAGCAGAACGGGAGGCGGGGAGCTGTTTTTT.

This clone has a handful of counts. V and J are TRBV15 and TRBJ2-7; 8 nucleotides align to TRBD1. J was trimmed by 5 bases and V by 3 bases; bases with no gene match: 12. The V gene's germline CDR1 is LNHNV and CDR2 YYDKDF (reference sequence). The CDR3 is 16 residues long. CDR3 amino acids: CATSRGRQGISDEQYF. The CDR3 DNA is TGTGCCACCAGCAGGGGGCGACAGGGGATAAGCGACGAGCAGTACTTC. The variable domain in full, with the rest retrieved from reference TRBV15 and TRBJ2-7, is DAMVIQNPRYQVTQFGKPVTLSCSQTLNHNVMYWYQQKSSQAPKLLFHYYDKDFNNEADTPDNFQSRRPNTSFCFLDIRSPGLGDTAMYLCATSRGRQGISDEQYFGPGTRLTVT.

The table lists this clone with a few counts. The rearrangement joins TRBV9 to TRBJ1-1; D unresolved. Trimming took 3 bases from V and 10 from J, leaving 13 bases between them. Germline-derived CDR1 and CDR2 are SGDLS and YYNGEE. The CDR3 runs 12 residues. CDR3 loop: CASSADGAAAFF. CDR3 in DNA: TGTGCCAGCAGCGCCGACGGAGCCGCAGCTTTCTTT.

This clone appeared once. The V and J genes are TRBV19 and TRBJ2-1, with 9 bases matching TRBD1. Germline V CDR1 and CDR2: LNHDA, SQIVND (reference sequence). This CDR3 contains 16 residues. The ends lost 8 bases at V and 7 bases at J; junction bases unmatched: 15. CDR3 DNA: TGTGCCAGTGATATGGGGACAGGGCGGCTGAATAATGAGCAGTTCTTC. Translation: CASDMGTGRLNNEQFF.

V is TRBV28 and J is TRBJ1-2; TRBD1 aligns across 7 bases. V dropped 7 bases and J dropped 4; count of bases not matched to a gene: 6. Germline V gene lookup returns CDR1 MDHEN and CDR2 SYDVKM. The CDR3 extends over 13 amino acids. The CDR3, as DNA: TGTGCCAGCAAGGAGACAGGGTCCTATGGCTACACCTTC. This translates into CASKETGSYGYTF.

This clone counts as medium-sized (0.01 to 0.1%). The genes are TRBV6-8 and TRBJ2-1; D is unclear. Germline CDR1 and CDR2: MNHGY and SAAAGT. With 7 bases removed from V and 3 bases from J, the gap between germline ends came to 13 bases. CDR3 length: 14 amino acids. DNA for the CDR3: TGTGCCAGCACCACTACCGGACGCTACAATGAGCAGTTCTTC. Translating it yields CASTTTGRYNEQFF.

In its sample, this clone is medium-sized. The genes are TRBV11-3 and TRBJ1-1; 9 positions match TRBD1. CDR3 size: 19 residues. CDR1 is SGHNT and CDR2 is YENEEA in the germline V gene. Unmatched junction bases numbered 14, after V lost 3 bases and J lost 0 bases. DNA of the CDR3: TGTGCCAGCAGCTTGGGGCCCTCGGACAGGGGAGGCCTGAACACTGAAGCTTTCTTT. Its protein product is CASSLGPSDRGGLNTEAFF.

By frequency in the sample, this clone is medium-sized. The chain carries TRBV11-3 and TRBJ1-2; 8 nucleotides match TRBD1. This CDR3 is built from 15 residues. The germline V gene has CDR1 SGHNT and CDR2 YENEEA. V gave up 5 bases and J gave up 1 base; unmatched junction bases: 6. CDR3 in amino acids: CASSARTGHNYGYTF. The CDR3 DNA reads TGTGCCAGCAGCGCCCGGACAGGGCATAACTATGGCTACACCTTC.

This chain uses TRBV19 with TRBJ2-5, with 9 bases matching TRBD1. The germline gives CDR1 LNHDA, CDR2 SQIVND (reference sequence). J gave up 3 bases and V 3 bases, and 5 bases lay outside the gene matches. The CDR3 consists of 15 residues. CDR3 sequence (DNA): TGTGCCAGTAGTATGCCTGGACAGGGGAAAGAGACCCAGTACTTC. It is translated as CASSMPGQGKETQYF. The variable domain in full, with the rest retrieved from reference TRBV19 and TRBJ2-5, is DGGITQSPKYLFRKEGQNVTLSCEQNLNHDAMYWYRQDPGQGLRLIYYSQIVNDFQKGDIAEGYSVSREKKESFPLTVTSAQKNPTAFYLCASSMPGQGKETQYFGPGTRLLVL.

The DNA for the CDR3 is TGTGCCTGGAGCCCCACCCAGCCCCAGCATTTT. This codes for CAWSPTQPQHF. The chain employs TRBV30 and TRBJ1-5; D is unresolved. Germline V gene lookup returns CDR1 GTSNPN and CDR2 SVGIG (reference sequence). This CDR3 is 11 amino acids long. Deletions cut 3 bases from V and 7 bases from J, with 7 bases between.

In this sample, this clone turned up a few times. The chain uses TRBV6-8 and TRBJ2-5, with 7 bases matching TRBD1. The germline gives CDR1 MNHGY, CDR2 SAAAGT. CDR3 length equals 15 residues. With 7 bases clipped from V and 4 bases from J, the junction kept 12 bases outside the gene matches. Here the CDR3 DNA reads TGTGCCAGCATCCCCGGACAGGCCGCGGGAGAGACCCAGTACTTC. Protein product: CASIPGQAAGETQYF.

In this sample, this clone is medium-sized. The rearrangement links TRBV6-8 to TRBJ1-3; possible D gene TRBD1, 6 bases. Germline V gene lookup returns CDR1 MNHGY and CDR2 SAAAGT. Trimming left V 6 bases short and J 0 bases short, with 9 bases between. This CDR3 is 14 amino acids long. This CDR3 is CASRGQVSGNTIYF. CDR3 nucleotides: TGTGCCAGCAGGGGACAAGTCTCTGGAAACACCATATATTTT.

Comment on this clone: The same CDR3 arises from other DNA sequences in this sample as well. V is TRBV23-1 and J is TRBJ2-7, with D tentatively TRBD1 (6 bases). TRBV23-1 is designated an ORF whose function remains uncertain. Trimming shortened V by 6 bases and J by 7 bases, and 16 bases separated the two germline ends. The CDR3 runs to 13 residues. The CDR3: CASSDGTGYEQYF. The DNA for the CDR3 is TGCGCCAGCAGCGACGGAACAGGGTATGAGCAGTACTTC.